This TCR beta chain appears in the sequencing data of a study of T cell repertoires in cytomegalovirus infection. Whole-study context: It can be stated that public TCR beta signatures indicated CMV infection as well as a matching HLA type. Regarding the study as a whole: Of the TCR beta families, the public ones yielded a cumulative frequency that identified carriers of CMV plus the relevant HLA. There were HLA-C-restricted CMV-specific TCR beta clonotypes dominating the ex vivo response.

With V trimmed by 3 bases and J by 6 bases, 4 bases remained unmatched. Germline V gene sequence: CDR1 MNHEY, CDR2 SMNVEV (reference sequence). The CDR3 is 15 amino acids. TCRdb called the reads again in MiXCR, with one record for every CDR3 protein. The table shows roughly 180,000 distinct CDR3 sequences, with approximately 21% occurring only once. This clonotype has a handful of counts. The antigen is undetermined. The receptor's source is a human donor in good health (CMV status not recorded). Some clones in this sample may be carry-over from other donors' samples. This material consisted of CD8+ T cells from cultured PBMCs, taken from culture after CMV antigen stimulation. The chain recombines TRBV27 with TRBJ2-1; 11 positions match TRBD2. CDR3 coding DNA: TGTGCCAGCAGTTTCCTGACTAGCGGGGTCAATGAGCAGTTCTTC. It yields the protein CASSFLTSGVNEQFF.